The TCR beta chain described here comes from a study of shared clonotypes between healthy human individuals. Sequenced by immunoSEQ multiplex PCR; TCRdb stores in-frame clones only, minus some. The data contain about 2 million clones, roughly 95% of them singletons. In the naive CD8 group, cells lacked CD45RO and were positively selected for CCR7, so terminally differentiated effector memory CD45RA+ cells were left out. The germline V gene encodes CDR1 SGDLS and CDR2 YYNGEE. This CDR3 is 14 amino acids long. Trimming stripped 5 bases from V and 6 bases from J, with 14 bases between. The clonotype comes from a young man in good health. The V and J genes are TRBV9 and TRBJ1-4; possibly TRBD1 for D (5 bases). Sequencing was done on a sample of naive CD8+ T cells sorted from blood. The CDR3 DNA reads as TGTGCCAGCAGAAGGGGCGCGGGGGATGAAAAACTGTTTTTT. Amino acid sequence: CASRRGAGDEKLFF.